Given below is one T cell receptor (beta chain) in context. Original processing notes: Patient CD8+ clones larger than 1% rarely matched published virus-specific TCRB sequences. The protocol was immunoSEQ multiplex PCR, while the TCRdb copy is restricted to in-frame clones and leaves out a portion. The DNA gave D and trimming, while V, J and clone size come from that table. Of fewer than 20,000 clones listed, approximately 78% are singletons. The data belong to a study of somatic mutations in cytotoxic T cells in rheumatoid arthritis. Study information: Several of the V beta antibody-stained T-cell populations were flow-sorted at nearly 100% purity; V beta1+ cells were among them and were sequenced for TCRB.

Germline V gene sequence: CDR1 MNHEY, CDR2 SMNVEV (reference sequence). CDR3 length equals 15 residues. V dropped 5 bases and J dropped 2; count of bases not matched to a gene: 4. This TCR came from a woman aged 45-60 years with rheumatoid arthritis. Specimen: CD8+ T cells sorted from blood. The chain combines TRBV27 with TRBJ2-5, with 11 nucleotides matching TRBD1. The CDR3 sequence is CASSPGQGAQETQYF. Written as DNA, the CDR3 is TGTGCCAGCAGTCCAGGACAGGGGGCGCAAGAGACCCAGTACTTC.